The 13 T cell receptor beta chains below come from one sample, sequenced in a study of blood T cell repertoires in COVID-19. Clones were sequenced by immunoSEQ multiplex PCR, and TCRdb holds only the in-frame ones, with some missing. The data hold 100,000 to 150,000 clones, with 70% to 85% observed a single time. Sequencing was performed on peripheral blood. The receptors here all came from a woman older than 75 with acute or convalescent COVID-19.

The chain employs TRBV7-2 and TRBJ2-1, with 7 nucleotides matching TRBD1. V shed 7 bases, J shed 2 bases, and the junction held 5 bases outside the gene matches. Germline values: CDR1 SGHTA, CDR2 FQGNSA. The CDR3 covers 14 residues. CDR3 nucleotides: TGTGCCAGCATCCCGGGACAGCCCTACAATGAGCAGTTCTTC. It encodes CASIPGQPYNEQFF.

This clone was counted between two and nine times. The chain joins TRBV30 to TRBJ1-2; 7 nucleotides line up with TRBD1. In germline, CDR1 is GTSNPN, CDR2 SVGIG (reference sequence). CDR3 length equals 14 residues. J gave up 4 bases and V 1 base, and 6 bases lay outside the gene matches. CDR3 region: CAWSARQGRYGYTF. CDR3 bases: TGTGCCTGGAGTGCCCGACAGGGCCGCTATGGCTACACCTTC. The variable domain in full, with the rest retrieved from reference TRBV30 and TRBJ1-2, is SQTIHQWPATLVQPVGSPLSLECTVEGTSNPNLYWYRQAAGRGLQLLFYSVGIGQISSEVPQNLSASRPQDRQFILSSKKLLLSDSGFYLCAWSARQGRYGYTFGSGTRLTVV.

V gene TRBV12-3 or TRBV12-4 combines with J gene TRBJ1-1; D may be TRBD1 (5 bases). This CDR3 has 13 amino acids. The V end lost 3 bases, the J end lost 6 bases, and 11 bases lay between the germline ends. The CDR3 DNA follows: TGTGCCAGCAGTTTTATGGGGGAGGCTGAAGCTTTCTTT. This gives the protein CASSFMGEAEAFF.

This chain joins TRBV5-1 and TRBJ1-6, with unresolved D. Trimming left V 5 bases short and J 0 bases short, with 6 bases between. CDR3 length: 14 residues. Per germline, CDR1 SGHRS and CDR2 YFSETQ. The CDR3 DNA sequence: TGCGCCAGCAGGGGGAGCTCCTATAATTCACCCCTCCACTTT. As protein: CASRGSSYNSPLHF.

This rearrangement joins TRBV12-3 or TRBV12-4 to TRBJ1-1, with a weak D call TRBD1 (5 bases). Trimming cost V 3 bases and J 4 bases, with 9 bases left between them. This CDR3 has 13 residues. DNA for the CDR3: TGTGCCAGCAGTTTGGCGGGGGGCACTGAAGCTTTCTTT. This translates into CASSLAGGTEAFF.

The J gene is TRBJ2-7, the V gene TRBV5-1; TRBD2 aligns across 7 bases. The CDR3 extends over 14 amino acids. Germline assignment: CDR1 SGHRS and CDR2 YFSETQ. Losses at the gene ends were 4 bases for V and 5 bases for J; bases not matched to a gene: 9. The CDR3 bases are TGCGCCAGCAGCCTAGGGAGGGGCCAGGACGAGCAGTACTTC. Translation: CASSLGRGQDEQYF.

The chain combines TRBV7-2 with TRBJ2-2; 8 bases are shared with TRBD2. Per germline, CDR1 SGHTA and CDR2 FQGNSA. This CDR3 region has 15 residues. Trimming at V came to 5 bases and at J to 0 bases, leaving 2 bases not matched to a gene. CDR3 DNA sequence: TGTGCCAGCAGCCGGGAGGGGCCGAACACCGGGGAGCTGTTTTTT. Translation: CASSREGPNTGELFF. Variable domain in full (rest from reference TRBV7-2 and TRBJ2-2): GAGVSQSPSNKVTEKGKDVELRCDPISGHTALYWYRQSLGQGLEFLIYFQGNSAPDKSGLPSDRFSAERTGGSVSTLTIQRTQQEDSAVYLCASSREGPNTGELFFGEGSRLTVL.

The chain has TRBV29-1 and TRBJ1-2; D may be TRBD1 (6 bases). V dropped 4 bases and J dropped 6 bases, with 12 bases sitting between them. Per the germline V gene, CDR1 is SQVTM and CDR2 is ANQGSEA. This CDR3 region has 12 residues. The CDR3 loop is CSVVGTLNGYTF. The CDR3 nucleotides are TGCAGCGTTGTCGGGACATTGAATGGCTACACCTTC.

This sequence joins TRBV5-4 and TRBJ2-5; D is possibly TRBD2 (5 bases). Germline loops: CDR1 SGHNT, CDR2 YYREEE (reference sequence). CDR3 length: 14 amino acids. Trimming removed 4 bases at V and 5 bases at J, with 15 bases between. The CDR3 here is CASSTGNRPETQYF. DNA for the CDR3: TGTGCCAGCAGCACCGGGAACAGACCGGAGACCCAGTACTTC. Filled out from reference TRBV5-4 and TRBJ2-5, the complete variable domain reads ETGVTQSPTHLIKTRGQQVTLRCSSQSGHNTVSWYQQALGQGPQFIFQYYREEENGRGNFPPRFSGLQFPNYSSELNVNALELDDSALYLCASSTGNRPETQYFGPGTRLLVL.

The DNA of the CDR3 is TGTGCCAGCAGCCAAGAGATCGGTAGCTCCTACAATGAGCAGTTCTTC. Translating gives CASSQEIGSSYNEQFF. The genes are TRBV14 and TRBJ2-1; D gene ambiguous. Looked up from germline, CDR1 is SGHDN and CDR2 is FVKESK. This CDR3 has 16 residues. V lost 0 bases to trimming and J lost 0 bases, with 9 bases between them. Full variable domain (outside the CDR3, taken from reference TRBV14 and TRBJ2-1): EAGVTQFPSHSVIEKGQTVTLRCDPISGHDNLYWYRRVMGKEIKFLLHFVKESKQDESGMPNNRFLAERTGGTYSTLKVQPAELEDSGVYFCASSQEIGSSYNEQFFGPGTRLTVL.

This sequence joins TRBV7-9 and TRBJ2-7, with 11 bases fitting TRBD2. This CDR3 spans 15 amino acids. Trimming removed 2 bases from V and 4 bases from J; junction bases left unmatched: 4. The germline V gene encodes CDR1 SEHNR and CDR2 FQNEAQ (reference sequence). The CDR3 loop is CASSLTSGRVYEQYF. The CDR3 nucleotides are TGTGCCAGCAGCTTAACTAGCGGGAGAGTTTACGAGCAGTACTTC.

The V call is TRBV7-9, the J call TRBJ2-2; D is ambiguous. Germline V gene data show CDR1 as SEHNR and CDR2 as FQNEAQ (reference sequence). V lost 2 bases and J lost 1, with 5 bases in between. The length of the CDR3 is 14 residues. CDR3 sequence: CASSLTQNTGELFF. CDR3 nucleotides: TGTGCCAGCAGCTTAACTCAGAACACCGGGGAGCTGTTTTTT.

The CDR3 here is CASSLQDNYGYTF. CDR3 nucleotides: TGCGCCAGCAGCTTGCAGGATAACTATGGCTACACCTTC. The V and J genes are TRBV5-1 and TRBJ1-2; no firm D call. The CDR3 sequence is 13 residues long. V was clipped by 1 base and J by 1 base, with 5 bases between them. CDR1 is SGHRS and CDR2 is YFSETQ in the germline V gene. The full variable domain, rest sourced from reference TRBV5-1 and TRBJ1-2, is KAGVTQTPRYLIKTRGQQVTLSCSPISGHRSVSWYQQTPGQGLQFLFEYFSETQRNKGNFPGRFSGRQFSNSRSEMNVSTLELGDSALYLCASSLQDNYGYTFGSGTRLTVV.